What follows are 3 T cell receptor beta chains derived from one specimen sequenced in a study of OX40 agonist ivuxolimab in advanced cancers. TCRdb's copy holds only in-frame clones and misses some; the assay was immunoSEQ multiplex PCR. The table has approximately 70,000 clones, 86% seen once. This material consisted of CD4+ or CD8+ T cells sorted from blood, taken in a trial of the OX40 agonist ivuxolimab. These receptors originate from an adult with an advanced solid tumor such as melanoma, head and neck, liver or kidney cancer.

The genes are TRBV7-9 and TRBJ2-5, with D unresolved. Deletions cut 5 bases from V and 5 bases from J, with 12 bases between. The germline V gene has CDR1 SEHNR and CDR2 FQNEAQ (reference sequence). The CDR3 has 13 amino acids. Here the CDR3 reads CASSPRSPETQYF. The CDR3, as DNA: TGTGCCAGCAGCCCCCGCAGCCCCGAGACCCAGTACTTC. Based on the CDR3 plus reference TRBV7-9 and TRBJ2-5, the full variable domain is DTGVSQNPRHKITKRGQNVTFRCDPISEHNRLYWYRQTLGQGPEFLTYFQNEAQLEKSRLLSDRFSAERPKGSFSTLEIQRTEQGDSAMYLCASSPRSPETQYFGPGTRLLVL.

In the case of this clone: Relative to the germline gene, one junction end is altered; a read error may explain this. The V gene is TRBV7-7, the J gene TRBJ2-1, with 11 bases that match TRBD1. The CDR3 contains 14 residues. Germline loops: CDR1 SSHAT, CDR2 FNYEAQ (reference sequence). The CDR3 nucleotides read TGTGCTAGCAGCAGCGGACAGGGGGCGCGTGAGCAGTTCTTC. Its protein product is CASSSGQGAREQFF.

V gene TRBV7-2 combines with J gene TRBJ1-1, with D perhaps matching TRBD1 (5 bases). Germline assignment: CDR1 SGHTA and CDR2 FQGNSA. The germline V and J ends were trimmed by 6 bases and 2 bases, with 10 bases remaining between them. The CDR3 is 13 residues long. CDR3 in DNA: TGTGCCAGCAGAGGGACGGCTAACACTGAAGCTTTCTTT. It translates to CASRGTANTEAFF.